Sequencing of this T cell receptor beta chain was carried out in a study of T cell responses to AZD1222 COVID-19 vaccine. Germline CDR1 SGHNT, CDR2 YYREEE (reference sequence). The CDR3 loop spans 15 amino acids. Trimming removed 3 bases from V and 1 base from J, with 13 bases in between. Repertoires were generated with immunoSEQ multiplex PCR, while TCRdb's copy carries only in-frame clones and drops some. Of 95,000 to 150,000 clones listed, over 75% are singletons. The source was peripheral blood, collected on day 0 of AZD1222 vaccination. The chain couples TRBV5-4 to TRBJ2-5; the D gene is possibly TRBD2 (6 bases). The TCR sequence derives from an adult in good health. The CDR3 region is CASSSRLGGQETQYF. The CDR3 coding sequence is TGTGCCAGCAGCTCCCGTTTGGGGGGCCAAGAGACCCAGTACTTC.